The present T cell receptor beta chain was sequenced within a study of metastatic and nonmetastatic thyroid tumors. Whole-study context: It was across blood and tumor or nodule tissue from malignant and benign thyroid patients that repertoires were compared.

There were no patients who had received any treatment before thyroid surgery. This clone was counted many times. Germline lookup yields CDR1 LGHDT and CDR2 YNNKEL (reference sequence). The CDR3 covers 12 residues. Trimming removed 1 base from V and 6 bases from J, with 7 bases in between. TCRdb reprocessed the PCR reads using MiXCR. The sample lists approximately 37,000 clones, about 15% seen once, with around 19% in the top ten. This clonotype originated in a male donor with papillary thyroid cancer or a benign thyroid nodule (not recorded which). Some clones in this sample may be carry-over from other donors' samples. Specimen: blood. The chain combines TRBV3-1 with TRBJ2-7, with unresolved D. CDR3 residues: CASSQASLEQYF. The CDR3 DNA reads as TGTGCCAGCAGCCAAGCCAGTCTCGAGCAGTACTTC.